The 17 T cell receptor beta chains below were found in one sample sequenced in a study of PD-1 blockade in classical Hodgkin lymphoma. Sequenced by immunoSEQ multiplex PCR; TCRdb stores in-frame clones only, minus some. The table shows roughly 46,000 clones, with under 80% occurring only once. The time point denotes: cycle 4 day 1 (C4D1), after about 6 weeks of nivolumab. Every one of the patients relapsed after autologous stem cell transplantation (brentuximab vedotin exposure was variable). Source: peripheral blood mononuclear cells (PBMCs), taken before the fourth cycle of nivolumab. These receptors were obtained from a human donor with classical Hodgkin lymphoma.

The CDR3 coding sequence is TGTGCCAGCAGCCCAAGACTAGCGGCAACCCTTAGCACAGATACGCAGTATTTT. Protein product: CASSPRLAATLSTDTQYF. The chain uses TRBV11-2 and TRBJ2-3, with 9 bases identical to TRBD2. Losses at the gene ends were 5 bases for V and 0 bases for J; bases not matched to a gene: 12. CDR3 size: 18 residues. The germline gives CDR1 SGHAT, CDR2 FQNNGV.

This sequence joins TRBV15 and TRBJ2-1; 9 bases fit TRBD2. The CDR3 extends over 14 amino acids. Germline loops: CDR1 LNHNV, CDR2 YYDKDF (reference sequence). The V gene end was trimmed by 3 bases and the J gene end by 8 bases; junction bases not matched to a gene: 5. CDR3 sequence reads: CATSSPAGGYEQFF. Written as DNA, the CDR3 is TGTGCCACCAGCAGCCCAGCGGGAGGTTATGAGCAGTTCTTC.

The chain is built from TRBV9 and TRBJ2-5; D may be TRBD2 (5 bases). CDR1 SGDLS and CDR2 YYNGEE come from the germline V gene. The CDR3 has 14 residues. V lost 0 bases to trimming and J lost 5 bases, with 11 bases between them. CDR3 protein: CASSVGLAYETQYF. CDR3 sequence (DNA): TGTGCCAGCAGCGTAGGCCTAGCCTACGAGACCCAGTACTTC.

The chain recombines TRBV5-3 with TRBJ2-5, with TRBD2 identical over 7 bases. TRBV5-3 carries the ORF label, with uncertain function. Trimming took 4 bases from V and 5 from J; bases not matched to a gene: 20. This CDR3 contains 18 residues. This CDR3 is CARSLQDPVRDYGETQYF. The CDR3, as DNA: TGTGCCAGAAGCCTCCAAGATCCTGTTAGGGACTACGGGGAGACCCAGTACTTC.

This clone was observed a handful of times. V usage is TRBV6-5 and J usage is TRBJ2-7; tentative D call: TRBD2 (5 bases). The CDR3 loop spans 15 amino acids. V was clipped by 0 bases and J by 3 bases, with 12 bases between them. Germline V gene lookup returns CDR1 MNHEY and CDR2 SVGAGI. CDR3 in amino acids: CASSYSRGIGYEQYF. The CDR3 coding sequence is TGTGCCAGCAGTTACTCACGGGGAATTGGCTACGAGCAGTACTTC.

The chain employs TRBV6-1 and TRBJ1-2; 7 nucleotides align to TRBD1. Trimming removed 10 bases from V and 4 bases from J; junction bases left unmatched: 9. Looked up from germline, CDR1 is MNHNS and CDR2 is SASEGT. This CDR3 is 13 amino acids long. Here the CDR3 reads CATARDSRYGYTF. CDR3 sequence (DNA): TGTGCCACGGCCCGGGACAGCCGCTATGGCTACACCTTC.

The gene calls are TRBV5-5 and TRBJ2-1; 8 bases are a match to TRBD1. Germline V gives CDR1 SGHKS, CDR2 YYEKEE (reference sequence). Germline trimming cut 4 bases from V and 6 bases from J; bases unmatched to any gene: 3. The CDR3 consists of 13 residues. CDR3 coding DNA: TGTGCCAGCAGCATTGGACAGGGCAATGAGCAGTTCTTC. Translation: CASSIGQGNEQFF.

This clone appeared a few times. V is TRBV7-2 and J is TRBJ1-4, with D maybe TRBD1 (6 bases). Germline V lookup: CDR1 SGHTA, CDR2 FQGNSA. This CDR3 region has 14 residues. V was trimmed by 5 bases and J by 8 bases, leaving 15 bases between them. The DNA of the CDR3 is TGTGCCAGCAGCCTTGGGACACTCGGAGAAAAACTGTTTTTT. It encodes CASSLGTLGEKLFF.

The chain has TRBV4-1 and TRBJ1-4; TRBD1 matches 8 bases. Germline V lookup: CDR1 MGHRA, CDR2 YSYEKL. J was trimmed by 8 bases and V by 8 bases; bases with no gene match: 7. The CDR3 contains 13 residues. CDR3 DNA: TGCGCCAGCGGACAGGGTCGAGGGGAAAAACTGTTTTTT. This translates into CASGQGRGEKLFF.

Only a few counts were recorded for this clone. This sequence joins TRBV4-1 and TRBJ2-7; 7 bases are shared with TRBD2. CDR1 MGHRA and CDR2 YSYEKL come from the germline V gene. This CDR3 comprises 15 residues. With 3 bases clipped from V and 5 bases from J, the junction kept 10 bases outside the gene matches. The CDR3 here is CASSQPGRETHEQYF. For the CDR3, the DNA is TGCGCCAGCAGCCAGCCCGGGCGGGAGACCCACGAGCAGTACTTC.

The rearrangement uses TRBV2 and TRBJ2-1; no definite D call. This CDR3 has 12 amino acids. Germline values: CDR1 SNHLY, CDR2 FYNNEI. Trimming took 6 bases from V and 6 from J, leaving 9 bases between them. The CDR3 sequence is CASSLNPNEQFF. CDR3 nucleotides: TGTGCCAGCAGCCTAAATCCCAATGAGCAGTTCTTC.

The chain has TRBV7-6 and TRBJ2-7; 16 bases align to TRBD2. Germline values: CDR1 SGHVS, CDR2 FNYEAQ. With V trimmed by 5 bases and J by 4 bases, 2 bases remained unmatched. This CDR3 has 15 residues. CDR3 residues: CASSRGLAGGYEQYF. CDR3 DNA: TGTGCCAGCAGCAGGGGACTAGCGGGAGGGTACGAGCAGTACTTC.

The CDR3 here is CASSVDSGVAYTEAFF. DNA for the CDR3: TGTGCCAGCAGCGTAGACTCAGGGGTCGCATACACTGAAGCTTTCTTT. The rearrangement uses TRBV9 and TRBJ1-1; D is perhaps TRBD1 (6 bases). Germline-derived CDR1 and CDR2 are SGDLS and YYNGEE. The germline V and J ends were trimmed by 0 bases and 3 bases, with 15 bases remaining between them. This CDR3 contains 16 residues.

The chain combines TRBV6-5 with TRBJ2-1, with 11 bases that match TRBD2. Germline CDR1 and CDR2: MNHEY and SVGAGI. With V trimmed by 5 bases and J by 5 bases, 5 bases remained unmatched. This CDR3 is built from 15 residues. DNA for the CDR3: TGTGCCAGCAGTGGAGGACTAGCGGGTAACAATGAGCAGTTCTTC. This sequence encodes CASSGGLAGNNEQFF.

V and J are TRBV6-1 and TRBJ1-5; D is undetermined. Germline V gene data show CDR1 as MNHNS and CDR2 as SASEGT. V lost 2 bases, J lost 4 bases, and 9 bases lay in between. The CDR3 has 14 residues. CDR3 region: CASSESAENQPQHF. As DNA, the CDR3 is TGTGCCAGCAGTGAATCAGCGGAAAATCAGCCCCAGCATTTT.

This clone showed up many times. CDR3 loop: CASSFVPGRAKNIQYF. CDR3 nucleotide sequence: TGTGCCAGCAGCTTTGTTCCAGGGCGGGCCAAAAACATTCAGTACTTC. The genes are TRBV7-9 and TRBJ2-4, with D possibly matching TRBD1 (5 bases). CDR3 length equals 16 residues. Germline V gene data show CDR1 as SEHNR and CDR2 as FQNEAQ (reference sequence). Trimming took off 3 bases at V and 1 base at J, with 13 bases between the two ends. Based on the CDR3 plus reference TRBV7-9 and TRBJ2-4, the full variable domain is DTGVSQNPRHKITKRGQNVTFRCDPISEHNRLYWYRQTLGQGPEFLTYFQNEAQLEKSRLLSDRFSAERPKGSFSTLEIQRTEQGDSAMYLCASSFVPGRAKNIQYFGAGTRLSVL.

J is TRBJ1-2 and V is TRBV27; D ambiguous. Germline assignment: CDR1 MNHEY and CDR2 SMNVEV (reference sequence). V lost 10 bases, J lost 5 bases, and 8 bases lay in between. CDR3 length equals 10 residues. The chain's CDR3 is CAIEFYGYTF. CDR3 DNA: TGTGCCATCGAATTTTATGGCTACACCTTC.